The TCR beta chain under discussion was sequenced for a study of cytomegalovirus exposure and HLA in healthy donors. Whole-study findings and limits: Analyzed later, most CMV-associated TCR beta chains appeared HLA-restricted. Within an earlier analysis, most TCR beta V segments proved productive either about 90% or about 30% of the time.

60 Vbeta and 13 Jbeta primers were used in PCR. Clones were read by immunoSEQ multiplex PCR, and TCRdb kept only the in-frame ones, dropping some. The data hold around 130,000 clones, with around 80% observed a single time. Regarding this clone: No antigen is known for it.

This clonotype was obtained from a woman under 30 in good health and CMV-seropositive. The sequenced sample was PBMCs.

The CDR3 DNA follows: TGTGCCATCAGTAAAATAGCGGAAGGCACAGATACGCAGTATTTT. This sequence encodes CAISKIAEGTDTQYF. V and J are TRBV10-3 and TRBJ2-3; possible D gene TRBD2, 6 bases. Germline-derived CDR1 and CDR2 are ENHRY and SYGVKD. The CDR3 runs 15 residues. V was clipped by 5 bases and J by 1 base, with 13 bases between them.